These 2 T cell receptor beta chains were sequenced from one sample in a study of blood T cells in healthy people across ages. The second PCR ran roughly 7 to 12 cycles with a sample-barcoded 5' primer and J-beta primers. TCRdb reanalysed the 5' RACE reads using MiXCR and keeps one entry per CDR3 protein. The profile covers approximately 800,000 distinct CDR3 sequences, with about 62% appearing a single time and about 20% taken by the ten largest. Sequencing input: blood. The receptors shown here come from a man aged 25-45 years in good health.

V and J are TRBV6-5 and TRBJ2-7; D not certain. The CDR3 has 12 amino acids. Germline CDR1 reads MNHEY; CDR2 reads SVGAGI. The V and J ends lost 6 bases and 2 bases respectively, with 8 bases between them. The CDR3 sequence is CASRSATYEQYF. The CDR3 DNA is TGTGCCAGCAGATCAGCAACCTACGAGCAGTACTTC.

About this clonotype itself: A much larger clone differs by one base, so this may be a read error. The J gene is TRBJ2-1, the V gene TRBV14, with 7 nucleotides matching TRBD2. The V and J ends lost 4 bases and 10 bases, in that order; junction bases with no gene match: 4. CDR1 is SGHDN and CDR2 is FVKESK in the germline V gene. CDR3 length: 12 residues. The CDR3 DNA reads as TGTGCCAGCAGCCTGGGACTAAGAGAGCAGTTCTTC. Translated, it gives CASSLGLREQFF.